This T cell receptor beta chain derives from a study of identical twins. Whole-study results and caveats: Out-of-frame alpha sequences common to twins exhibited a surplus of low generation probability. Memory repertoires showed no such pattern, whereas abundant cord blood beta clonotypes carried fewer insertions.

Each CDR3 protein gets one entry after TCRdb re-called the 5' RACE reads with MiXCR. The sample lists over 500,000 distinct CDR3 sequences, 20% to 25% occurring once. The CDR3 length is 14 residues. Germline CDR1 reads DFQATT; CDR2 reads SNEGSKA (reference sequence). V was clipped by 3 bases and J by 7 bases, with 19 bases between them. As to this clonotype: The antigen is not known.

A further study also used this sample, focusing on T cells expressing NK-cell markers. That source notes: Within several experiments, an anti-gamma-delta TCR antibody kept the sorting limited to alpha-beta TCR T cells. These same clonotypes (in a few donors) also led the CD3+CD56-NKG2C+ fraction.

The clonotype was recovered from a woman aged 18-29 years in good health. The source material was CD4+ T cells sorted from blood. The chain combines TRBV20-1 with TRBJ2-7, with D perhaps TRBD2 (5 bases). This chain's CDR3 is CSASETAARGEQYF. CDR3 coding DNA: TGCAGTGCTAGTGAAACGGCCGCCCGAGGGGAGCAGTACTTC.